Sequencing of this T cell receptor (beta chain) was carried out in a study of blood T cell repertoires in COVID-19. On the study more broadly: In each case, the material was cDNA or gDNA derived from T cells, B-cell-depleted T cells, or PBMCs.

Per the original methods: Estimates of nucleated cell counts were drawn from the amplification of reference gene primers. TCRdb keeps only in-frame clones here, not all; method: immunoSEQ multiplex PCR. The V and J calls and clone size are taken from that table; D and trimming were inferred from the DNA. The sample lists under 300,000 clones, around 86% occurring once. This CDR3 has 15 amino acids. Germline CDR1 and CDR2: SGDLS and YYNGEE. The V end lost 4 bases, the J end lost 9 bases, and 20 bases lay between the germline ends. This clonotype originated in a woman aged 55-69 years with active or convalescent COVID-19. Sequencing was carried out using peripheral blood. The rearrangement uses TRBV9 and TRBJ1-3; tentatively, D is TRBD1 (5 bases). The CDR3 DNA follows: TGTGCCAGCAGCCCCCTACACGGCCCCGGGGGCACCATATATTTT. This gives the protein CASSPLHGPGGTIYF.